These 3 T cell receptor beta chains came from one sample sequenced in a study of OX40 agonist ivuxolimab in advanced cancers. Method: immunoSEQ multiplex PCR; TCRdb's copy keeps in-frame clones and lacks some. This table holds tens of thousands of clones, roughly 90% found once. The sequences come from CD4+ or CD8+ T cells sorted from blood, collected in a trial of the OX40 agonist ivuxolimab. The receptor source for this set is an adult with an advanced solid tumor such as melanoma, head and neck, liver or kidney cancer.

The rearrangement uses TRBV13 and TRBJ2-2; no clear D gene. Trimming shortened V by 4 bases and J by 4 bases, and 7 bases separated the two germline ends. This CDR3 region has 13 residues. Germline loops: CDR1 PRHDT, CDR2 FYEKMQ (reference sequence). Written as DNA, the CDR3 is TGTGCCAGCAGCTCCCGCAGCACCGGGGAGCTGTTTTTT. Amino acids: CASSSRSTGELFF.

The chain recombines TRBV7-9 with TRBJ2-7, with D possibly TRBD2 on 5 matching bases. In germline, CDR1 is SEHNR, CDR2 FQNEAQ (reference sequence). V lost 2 bases to trimming and J lost 7 bases, with 9 bases between them. The CDR3 is made up of 12 amino acids. The CDR3 is CASSLPGKEQYF. The DNA for the CDR3 is TGTGCCAGCAGCTTACCGGGGAAGGAGCAGTACTTC.

The V call is TRBV6-1, the J call TRBJ1-1; D is possibly TRBD1 (5 bases). The germline V and J ends were trimmed by 5 bases and 4 bases, with 17 bases remaining between them. CDR3 length: 15 amino acids. Germline V gives CDR1 MNHNS, CDR2 SASEGT. CDR3 coding DNA: TGTGCCAGCAGTACCCTCGTGGGGGGGGGCACTGAAGCTTTCTTT. Translating gives CASSTLVGGGTEAFF.